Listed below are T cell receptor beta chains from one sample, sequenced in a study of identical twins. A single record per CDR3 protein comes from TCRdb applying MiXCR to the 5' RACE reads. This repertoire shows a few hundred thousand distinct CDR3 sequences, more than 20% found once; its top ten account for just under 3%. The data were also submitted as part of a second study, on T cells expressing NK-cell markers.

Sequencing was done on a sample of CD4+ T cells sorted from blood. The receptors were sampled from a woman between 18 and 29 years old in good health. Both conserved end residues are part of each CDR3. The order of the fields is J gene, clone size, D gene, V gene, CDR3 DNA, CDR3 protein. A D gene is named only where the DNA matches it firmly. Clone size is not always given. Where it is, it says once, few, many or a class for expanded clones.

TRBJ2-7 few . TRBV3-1 TGTGCCAGCAGCCAATCGAGGGAGCAGTACTTC CASSQSREQYF
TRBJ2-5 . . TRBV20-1 TGCAGTGCTAGAGATGTGGGGGGCAGGGAGACCCAGTACTTC CSARDVGGRETQYF
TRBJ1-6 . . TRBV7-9 TGTGCCAGCAGCTTAAATTCTGGGGTGACACCCCTCCACTTT CASSLNSGVTPLHF
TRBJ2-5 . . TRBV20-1 TGCAGTGCACCGGGATGGGAGACCCAGTACTTC CSAPGWETQYF
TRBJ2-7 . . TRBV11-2 TGTGCCAGCAGCCGATACAACGAGCAGTACTTC CASSRYNEQYF
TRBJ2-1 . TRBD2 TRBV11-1 TGTGCCCTCCCGGCACCGGGACTAGCGGGAGGAGCCCCAAATGAGCAGTTCTTC CALPAPGLAGGAPNEQFF
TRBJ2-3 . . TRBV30 TGTGCCTGGAAGCGGATTCCCACAGATACGCAGTATTTT CAWKRIPTDTQYF
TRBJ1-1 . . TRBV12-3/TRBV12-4 TGTGCCAGCAGTTTTGCAGGGTCTTCTGAAGCTTTCTTT CASSFAGSSEAFF
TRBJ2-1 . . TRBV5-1 TGCGCCAGCAGCTTCCGGGGTAAGGACAATGAGCAGTTCTTC CASSFRGKDNEQFF
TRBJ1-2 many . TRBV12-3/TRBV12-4 TGTGCCAGCAGTTTCCCGGGTTTGACTTATGGCTACACCTTC CASSFPGLTYGYTF
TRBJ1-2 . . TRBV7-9 TGTGCCAGCAGCTTAGCGGGACAAGGAAATGGCTACACCTTC CASSLAGQGNGYTF
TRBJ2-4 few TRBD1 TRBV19 TGTGCCAGTAGTAGATCTCCGCTGACAGGGGGTCAGAGCAAAAACATTCAGTACTTC CASSRSPLTGGQSKNIQYF
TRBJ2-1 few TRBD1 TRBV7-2 TGTGCCAGCAGCTTAGTTCCAGGGGGCGATGAGCAGTTCTTC CASSLVPGGDEQFF
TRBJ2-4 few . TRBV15 TGTGCCAGCGGGGGCCTAACGCCCCCAAACATTCAGTACTTC CASGGLTPPNIQYF
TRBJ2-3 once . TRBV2 TGTGCCAGCAGTGAAGAGCGGCTCACAGATACGCAGTATTTT CASSEERLTDTQYF
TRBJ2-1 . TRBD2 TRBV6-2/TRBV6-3 TGTGCCAGCAGAGGAAGCGGGGGGGCCGGTGAGCAGTTCTTC CASRGSGGAGEQFF
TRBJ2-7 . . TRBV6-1 TGTGCCAGCAGTAAAACCAGGGGCCTAAACTACGAGCAGTACTTC CASSKTRGLNYEQYF
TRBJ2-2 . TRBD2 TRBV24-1 TGTGCCACCAGTGATTCACCGGGGACTAGCGGGATCGGTGACACCGGGGAGCTGTTTTTT CATSDSPGTSGIGDTGELFF
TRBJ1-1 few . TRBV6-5 TGTGCCAGCAGTTACTCGGAAGGGGCTGGCGACACTGAAGCTTTCTTT CASSYSEGAGDTEAFF
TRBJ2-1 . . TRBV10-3 TGTGCCATCAGTGGGGGGCGGAATTATGAGCAGTTCTTC CAISGGRNYEQFF
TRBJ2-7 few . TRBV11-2 TGTGCCAGCAGCTTGAGACAGTTCGACTCCTACGAGCAGTACTTC CASSLRQFDSYEQYF
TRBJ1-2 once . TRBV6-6 TGTGCCAGCAGTTACTCCGGGATCAGGGGCACCTTC CASSYSGIRGTF
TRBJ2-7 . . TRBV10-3 TGTGCCATCAGGGGGACCGCGGGGGAGCAGTACTTC CAIRGTAGEQYF
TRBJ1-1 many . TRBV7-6 TGTGCCAGCAGCGAGATAAACACTGAAGCTTTCTTT CASSEINTEAFF
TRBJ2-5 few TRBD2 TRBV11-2 TGTGCCAGCAGTCCTGTCTTTTCGGGGGGAGAGACCCAGTACTTC CASSPVFSGGETQYF
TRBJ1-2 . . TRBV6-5 TGTGCCAGCAGTTACAACCAAGGCCATGGCTACACCTTC CASSYNQGHGYTF
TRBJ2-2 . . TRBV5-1 TGCGCCAGCTTGCCAATTCCTCAGGGCGGCGGGGAGCTGTTTTTT CASLPIPQGGGELFF
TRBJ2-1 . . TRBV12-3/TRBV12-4 TGTGCCAGCAGTTTGACGCGTGAGCAGTTCTTC CASSLTREQFF
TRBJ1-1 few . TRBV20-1 TGCAGTGCTACACGACAGCAGAACACTGAAGCTTTCTTT CSATRQQNTEAFF
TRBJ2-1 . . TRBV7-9 TGTGCCAGCACCGAAGCGTCCCGGCAGTTCTTC CASTEASRQFF
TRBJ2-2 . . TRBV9 TGTGCCAGCAGCCCGGGGACCGGGTCAGCCGGGGAGCTGTTTTTT CASSPGTGSAGELFF
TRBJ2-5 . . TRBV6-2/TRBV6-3 TGTGCCAGCAGTTACTCCCGGCGGACCCAAGAGACCCAGTACTTC CASSYSRRTQETQYF
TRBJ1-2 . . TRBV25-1 TGTGCCAGCAGTGAGGGCAGGGGCCTTGGTGGCTACACCTTC CASSEGRGLGGYTF
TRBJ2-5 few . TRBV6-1 TGTGCCAGCAGGGCCCTGCACAGAAGCGAAGAGACCCAGTACTTC CASRALHRSEETQYF
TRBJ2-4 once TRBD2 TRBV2 TGTGCCAGCAGGCCCGGGACTAGCGGGGGGAACATTCAGTACTTC CASRPGTSGGNIQYF
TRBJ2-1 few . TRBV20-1 TGCAGTGCTCAGATAGCGGCCGACTACAATGAGCAGTTCTTC CSAQIAADYNEQFF
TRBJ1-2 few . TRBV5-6 TGTGCCAGCAGCCCACCCGGGGGGAGTGGCTACACCTTC CASSPPGGSGYTF
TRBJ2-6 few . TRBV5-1 TGCGCCAGCAGCTTGCGGGCCGCGAGCTCTGGGGCCAACGTCCTGACTTTC CASSLRAASSGANVLTF
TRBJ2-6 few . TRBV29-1 TGCAGCGTCCCCCGGGGGCCGGGCTCTGGGGCCAACGTCCTGACTTTC CSVPRGPGSGANVLTF
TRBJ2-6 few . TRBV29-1 TGCAGCGTTGAAGGCGACAGAAGCTCTGGGGCCAACGTCCTGACTTTC CSVEGDRSSGANVLTF
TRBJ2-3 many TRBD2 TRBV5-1 TGCGCCAGCAGCTTGGTGAGCGGGGGGACAGATACGCAGTATTTT CASSLVSGGTDTQYF
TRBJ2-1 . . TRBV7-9 TGTGCCAGCAGCCTACAGGACTACAATGAGCAGTTCTTC CASSLQDYNEQFF
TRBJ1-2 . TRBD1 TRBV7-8 TGTGCCAGCAGCTTACTACAGGGGTTGAATGGCTACACCTTC CASSLLQGLNGYTF
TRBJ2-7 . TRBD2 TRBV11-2 TGTGCCAGCAGCGCCCTGGGTAGCGGGAGGGCCCACGAGCAGTACTTC CASSALGSGRAHEQYF
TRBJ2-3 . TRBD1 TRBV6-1 TGTGCCAGCAGTAGTGGGACAGGGGCGACAGATACGCAGTATTTT CASSSGTGATDTQYF
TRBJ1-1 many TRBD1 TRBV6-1 TGTGCCGGGCGGGACAGAGGTACTGAAGCTTTCTTT CAGRDRGTEAFF
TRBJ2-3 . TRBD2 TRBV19 TGTGCCAGTAGTAAGGCCAGCGGGGGAGGCACAGATACGCAGTATTTT CASSKASGGGTDTQYF
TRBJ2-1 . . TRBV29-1 TGCAGCGTTGTAAGAGGTTACAATGAGCAGTTCTTC CSVVRGYNEQFF
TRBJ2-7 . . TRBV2 TGTGCCAGCACTAGCGTTTACGAGCAGTACTTC CASTSVYEQYF
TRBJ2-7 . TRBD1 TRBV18 TGTGCCAGCTCACCTGACATACAGGGGCCTAGCTCCTACGAGCAGTACTTC CASSPDIQGPSSYEQYF
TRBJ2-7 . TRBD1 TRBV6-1 TGTGCCAGCAGCACCGGGACAGGGGCCCTCGAGCAGTACTTC CASSTGTGALEQYF
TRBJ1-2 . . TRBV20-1 TGCAGTGCTAGTCGGCCCCCTTGGGGCTACACCTTC CSASRPPWGYTF
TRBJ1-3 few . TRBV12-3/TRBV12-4 TGTGCCAGCAGTTTTAGAAAGATTGGCTCTGGAAACACCATATATTTT CASSFRKIGSGNTIYF
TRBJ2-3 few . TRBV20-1 TGCAGTGCCGGATTTTGGAGGAGCGGTAGCACAGATACGCAGTATTTT CSAGFWRSGSTDTQYF
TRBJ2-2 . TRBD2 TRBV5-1 TGCGCCAGCAGCTTTTTGGGACTAGCGGGGGCCCGGAACACCGGGGAGCTGTTTTTT CASSFLGLAGARNTGELFF
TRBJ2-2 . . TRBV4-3 TGCGCCAGCAGCCTTCTACGGTCTAGCCCCACCGGGGAGCTGTTTTTT CASSLLRSSPTGELFF
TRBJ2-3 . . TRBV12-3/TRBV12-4 TGTGCCAGCAGTCACCTCAGCGCGCGGGGAGATACGCAGTATTTT CASSHLSARGDTQYF
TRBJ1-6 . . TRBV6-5 TGTGCCAGCAGTTACTCGAGGGGGGGTTGGGATTCACCCCTCCACTTT CASSYSRGGWDSPLHF
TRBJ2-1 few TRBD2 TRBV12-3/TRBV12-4 TGTGCCAGCAGCTCCAGCGGGAGGATGTACAATGAGCAGTTCTTC CASSSSGRMYNEQFF
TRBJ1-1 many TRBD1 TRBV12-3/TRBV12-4 TGTGCCAGCAGGCGGACAGGGGACACTGAAGCTTTCTTT CASRRTGDTEAFF